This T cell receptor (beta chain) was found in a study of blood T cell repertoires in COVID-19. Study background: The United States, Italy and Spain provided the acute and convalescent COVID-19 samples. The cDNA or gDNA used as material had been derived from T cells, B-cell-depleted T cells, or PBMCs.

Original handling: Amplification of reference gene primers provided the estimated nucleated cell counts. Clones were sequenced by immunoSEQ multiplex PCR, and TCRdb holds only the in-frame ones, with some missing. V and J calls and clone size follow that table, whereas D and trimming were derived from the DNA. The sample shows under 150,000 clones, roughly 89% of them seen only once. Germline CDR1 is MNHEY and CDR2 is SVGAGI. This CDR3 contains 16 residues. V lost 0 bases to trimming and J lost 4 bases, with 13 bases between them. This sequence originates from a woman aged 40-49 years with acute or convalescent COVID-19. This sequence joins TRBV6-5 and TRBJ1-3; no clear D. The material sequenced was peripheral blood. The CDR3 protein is CASSYSWQPGGNTIYF. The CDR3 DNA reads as TGTGCCAGCAGTTACTCGTGGCAGCCGGGAGGAAACACCATATATTTT.